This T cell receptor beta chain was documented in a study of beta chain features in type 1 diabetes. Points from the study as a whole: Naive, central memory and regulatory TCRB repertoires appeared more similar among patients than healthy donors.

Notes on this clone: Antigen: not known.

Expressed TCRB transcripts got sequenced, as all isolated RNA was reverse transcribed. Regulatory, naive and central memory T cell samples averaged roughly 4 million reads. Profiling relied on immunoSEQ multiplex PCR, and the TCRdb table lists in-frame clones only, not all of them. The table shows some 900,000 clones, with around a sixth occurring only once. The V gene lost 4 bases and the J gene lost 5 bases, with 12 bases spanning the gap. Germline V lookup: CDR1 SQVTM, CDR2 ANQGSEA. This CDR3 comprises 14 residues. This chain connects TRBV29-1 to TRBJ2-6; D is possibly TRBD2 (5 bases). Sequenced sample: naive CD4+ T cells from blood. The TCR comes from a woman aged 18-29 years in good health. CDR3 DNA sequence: TGCAGCGTTGGGGAAGCGGCCTGGGCCAACGTCCTGACTTTC. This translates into CSVGEAAWANVLTF.